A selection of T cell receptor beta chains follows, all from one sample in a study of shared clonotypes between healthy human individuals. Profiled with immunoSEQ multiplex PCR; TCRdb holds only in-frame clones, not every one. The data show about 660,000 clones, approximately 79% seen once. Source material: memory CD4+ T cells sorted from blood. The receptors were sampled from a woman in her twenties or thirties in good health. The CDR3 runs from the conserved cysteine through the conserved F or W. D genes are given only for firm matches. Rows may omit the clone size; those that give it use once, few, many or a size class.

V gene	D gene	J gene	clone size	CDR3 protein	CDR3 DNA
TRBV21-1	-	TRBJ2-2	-	CASSKDQGLAGSNTGELFF	TGTGCCAGCAGCAAAGATCAGGGACTAGCGGGGTCGAACACCGGGGAGCTGTTTTTT
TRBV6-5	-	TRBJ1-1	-	CASSETDRAEAFF	TGTGCCAGCAGTGAAACAGACCGGGCGGAAGCTTTCTTT
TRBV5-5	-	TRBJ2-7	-	CASSNRNRRIYEQYF	TGTGCCAGCAGTAACCGCAACAGGCGCATCTACGAGCAGTACTTC
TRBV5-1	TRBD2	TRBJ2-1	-	CASSLAPAGGPGEQFF	TGCGCCAGCAGCTTGGCCCCAGCGGGAGGTCCAGGGGAGCAGTTCTTC
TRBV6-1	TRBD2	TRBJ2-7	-	CASMTAGGNDEQYF	TGTGCCAGCATGACAGCGGGAGGTAACGACGAGCAGTACTTC
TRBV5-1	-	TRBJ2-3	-	CASSLNVEGTDTQYF	TGCGCCAGCAGCTTGAACGTGGAGGGCACAGATACGCAGTATTTT
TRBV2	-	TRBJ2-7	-	CASSELGPSRNWYF	TGTGCCAGCAGTGAATTGGGCCCCTCGCGAAATTGGTACTTC
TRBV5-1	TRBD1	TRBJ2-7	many	CASSLGQGREQYF	TGCGCCAGCAGCTTAGGACAGGGGCGCGAGCAGTACTTC
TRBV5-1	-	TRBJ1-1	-	CASSFEPNTEAFF	TGCGCCAGCAGCTTCGAACCGAACACTGAAGCTTTCTTT
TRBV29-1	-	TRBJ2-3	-	CSVFRGVSTDTQYF	TGCAGCGTTTTCAGGGGGGTGAGCACAGATACGCAGTATTTT
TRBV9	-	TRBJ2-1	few	CASSVVEGLNEQFF	TGTGCCAGCAGCGTAGTGGAGGGGTTGAATGAGCAGTTCTTC
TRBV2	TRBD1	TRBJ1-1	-	CASSLQGYRTEAFF	TGTGCCAGCAGCCTACAGGGGTACCGCACTGAAGCTTTCTTT
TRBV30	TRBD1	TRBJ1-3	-	CAWGLDRVQNTIYF	TGTGCCTGGGGCCTCGACAGGGTTCAGAACACCATATATTTT
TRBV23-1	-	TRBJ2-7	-	CASSQSRHRHSYEQYF	TGCGCCAGCAGTCAATCAAGGCACAGGCACTCCTACGAGCAGTACTTC
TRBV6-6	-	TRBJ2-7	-	CASRLGEYYEQYF	TGTGCCAGCAGGTTGGGGGAATACTACGAGCAGTACTTC
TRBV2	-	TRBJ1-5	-	CASGLTVGNQPQHF	TGTGCCAGCGGCCTGACAGTGGGCAATCAGCCCCAGCATTTT
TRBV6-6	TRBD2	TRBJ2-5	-	CASSPLSGSKYF	TGTGCCAGCAGCCCCCTGAGCGGGAGTAAGTACTTC
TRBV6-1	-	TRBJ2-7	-	CASSERFRAAPYEQYF	TGTGCCAGCAGTGAAAGGTTTAGGGCTGCCCCCTACGAGCAGTACTTC
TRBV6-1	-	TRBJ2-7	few	CASSEAMALYYEQYF	TGTGCCAGCAGTGAAGCGATGGCACTCTACTACGAGCAGTACTTC
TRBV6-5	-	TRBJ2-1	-	CASRPDTYNEQFF	TGTGCCAGCAGGCCGGACACCTACAATGAGCAGTTCTTC
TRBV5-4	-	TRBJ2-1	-	CASSLALWEDYNEQFF	TGTGCCAGCAGCTTGGCCTTGTGGGAAGACTACAATGAGCAGTTCTTC
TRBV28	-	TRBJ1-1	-	CATTPPTGGMNTEAFF	TGTGCCACCACACCGCCGACCGGAGGCATGAACACTGAAGCTTTCTTT
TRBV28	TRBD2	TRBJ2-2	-	CASSSPLEREYAGELFF	TGTGCCAGCAGTAGCCCGTTGGAGCGGGAGTACGCCGGGGAGCTGTTTTTT
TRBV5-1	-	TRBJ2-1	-	CASSHDSSSYNEQFF	TGCGCCAGCAGCCACGACAGTAGCTCCTACAATGAGCAGTTCTTC
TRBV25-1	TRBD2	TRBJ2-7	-	CASKVAGVPEQYF	TGTGCCAGCAAGGTAGCGGGAGTTCCCGAGCAGTACTTC
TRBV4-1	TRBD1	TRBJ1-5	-	CASSQVGQAYSNQPQHF	TGCGCCAGCAGCCAAGTCGGACAGGCCTATAGCAATCAGCCCCAGCATTTT
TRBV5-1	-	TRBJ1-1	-	CASSSLQSNTEAFF	TGCGCCAGCAGCTCGCTCCAGTCGAACACTGAAGCTTTCTTT
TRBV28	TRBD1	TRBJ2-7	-	CASMGQGAGEQYF	TGTGCCAGCATGGGACAGGGGGCTGGAGAGCAGTACTTC
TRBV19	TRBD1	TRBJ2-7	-	CASSRTGGRYEQYF	TGTGCCAGTTCCCGGACAGGGGGCAGGTACGAGCAGTACTTC